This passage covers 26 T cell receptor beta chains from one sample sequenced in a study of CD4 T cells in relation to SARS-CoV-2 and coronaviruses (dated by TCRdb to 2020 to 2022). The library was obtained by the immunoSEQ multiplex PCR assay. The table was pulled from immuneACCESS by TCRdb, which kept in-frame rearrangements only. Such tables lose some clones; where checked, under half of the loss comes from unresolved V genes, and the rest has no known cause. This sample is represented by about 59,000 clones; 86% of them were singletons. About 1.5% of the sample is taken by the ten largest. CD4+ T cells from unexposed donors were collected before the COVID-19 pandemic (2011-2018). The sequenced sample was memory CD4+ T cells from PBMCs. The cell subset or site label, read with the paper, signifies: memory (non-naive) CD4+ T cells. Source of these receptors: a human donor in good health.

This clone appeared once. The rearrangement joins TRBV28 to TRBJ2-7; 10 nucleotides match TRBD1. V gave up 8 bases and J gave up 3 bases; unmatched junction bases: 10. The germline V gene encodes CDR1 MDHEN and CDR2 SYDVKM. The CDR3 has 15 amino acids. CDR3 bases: TGTGCCAGCCACACTACGGGACAGGGGATCTACGAGCAGTACTTC. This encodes CASHTTGQGIYEQYF.

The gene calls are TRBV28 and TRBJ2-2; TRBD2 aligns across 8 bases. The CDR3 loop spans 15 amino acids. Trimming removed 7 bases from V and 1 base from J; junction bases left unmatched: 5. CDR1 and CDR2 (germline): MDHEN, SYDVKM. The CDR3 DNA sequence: TGTGCCAGCACCCAGACTAGCGTGAACACCGGGGAGCTGTTTTTT. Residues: CASTQTSVNTGELFF. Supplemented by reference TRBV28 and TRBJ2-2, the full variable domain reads DVKVTQSSRYLVKRTGEKVFLECVQDMDHENMFWYRQDPGLGLRLIYFSYDVKMKEKGDIPEGYSVSREKKERFSLILESASTNQTSMYLCASTQTSVNTGELFFGEGSRLTVL.

This CDR3 reads CASSLGGGPYEQYF. CDR3 DNA: TGCGCCAGCAGCTTGGGCGGCGGACCCTACGAGCAGTACTTC. The V call is TRBV5-1, the J call TRBJ2-7; D unresolved. Germline CDR1 SGHRS, CDR2 YFSETQ. CDR3 length: 14 amino acids. With 0 bases removed from V and 2 bases from J, the gap between germline ends came to 9 bases.

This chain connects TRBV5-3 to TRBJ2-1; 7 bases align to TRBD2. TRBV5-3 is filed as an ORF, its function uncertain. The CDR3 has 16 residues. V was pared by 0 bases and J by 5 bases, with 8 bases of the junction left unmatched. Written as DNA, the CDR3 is TGTGCCAGAAGCTTGGTTGCGTCCCTAGCGGACAATGAGCAGTTCTTC. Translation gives CARSLVASLADNEQFF.

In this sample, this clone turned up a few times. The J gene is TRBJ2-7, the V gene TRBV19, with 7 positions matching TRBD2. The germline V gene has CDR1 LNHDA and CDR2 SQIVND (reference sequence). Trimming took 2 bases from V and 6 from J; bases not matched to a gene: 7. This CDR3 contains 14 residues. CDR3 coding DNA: TGTGCCAGTAGTATAAGTGGGGGACTACGCGAGCAGTACTTC. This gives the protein CASSISGGLREQYF.

The CDR3 is CASSQESRRFYNEQFF. The CDR3 DNA follows: TGTGCCAGCAGCCAAGAATCCAGGAGGTTCTACAATGAGCAGTTCTTC. The chain recombines TRBV3-1 (or the pseudogene TRBV3-2) with TRBJ2-1, with D possibly matching TRBD2 (5 bases). This CDR3 has 16 residues. With 0 bases removed from V and 3 bases from J, the gap between germline ends came to 12 bases. Germline V gene sequence: CDR1 LGHDT, CDR2 YNNKEL (reference sequence).

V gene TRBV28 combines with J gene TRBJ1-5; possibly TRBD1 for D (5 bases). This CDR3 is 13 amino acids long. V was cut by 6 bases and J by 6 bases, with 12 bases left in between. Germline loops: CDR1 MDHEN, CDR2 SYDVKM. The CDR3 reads CASRGRVIQPQHF. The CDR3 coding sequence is TGTGCCAGCAGAGGCAGGGTGATTCAGCCCCAGCATTTT. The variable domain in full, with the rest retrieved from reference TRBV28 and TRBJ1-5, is DVKVTQSSRYLVKRTGEKVFLECVQDMDHENMFWYRQDPGLGLRLIYFSYDVKMKEKGDIPEGYSVSREKKERFSLILESASTNQTSMYLCASRGRVIQPQHFGDGTRLSIL.

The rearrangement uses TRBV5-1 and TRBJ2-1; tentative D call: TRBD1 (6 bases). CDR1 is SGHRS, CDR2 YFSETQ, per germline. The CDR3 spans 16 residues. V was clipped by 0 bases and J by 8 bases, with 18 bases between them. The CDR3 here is CASSLVKAGTNDEQFF. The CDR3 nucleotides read TGCGCCAGCAGCTTGGTCAAGGCAGGGACAAACGATGAGCAGTTCTTC. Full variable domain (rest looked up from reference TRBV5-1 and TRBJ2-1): KAGVTQTPRYLIKTRGQQVTLSCSPISGHRSVSWYQQTPGQGLQFLFEYFSETQRNKGNFPGRFSGRQFSNSRSEMNVSTLELGDSALYLCASSLVKAGTNDEQFFGPGTRLTVL.

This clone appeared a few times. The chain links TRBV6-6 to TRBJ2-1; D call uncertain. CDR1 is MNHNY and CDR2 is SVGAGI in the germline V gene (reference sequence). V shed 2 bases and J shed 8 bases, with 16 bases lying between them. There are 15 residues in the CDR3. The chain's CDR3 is CASSYGRVGRDEQFF. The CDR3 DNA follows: TGTGCCAGCAGTTACGGACGGGTGGGCCGGGATGAGCAGTTCTTC.

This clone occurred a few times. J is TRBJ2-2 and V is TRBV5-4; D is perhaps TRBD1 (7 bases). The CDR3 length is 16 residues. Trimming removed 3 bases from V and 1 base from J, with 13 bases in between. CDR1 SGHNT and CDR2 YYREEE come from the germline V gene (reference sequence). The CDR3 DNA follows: TGTGCCAGCAGCTCGCCGCAGGGGGGGAACACCGGGGAGCTGTTTTTT. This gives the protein CASSSPQGGNTGELFF.

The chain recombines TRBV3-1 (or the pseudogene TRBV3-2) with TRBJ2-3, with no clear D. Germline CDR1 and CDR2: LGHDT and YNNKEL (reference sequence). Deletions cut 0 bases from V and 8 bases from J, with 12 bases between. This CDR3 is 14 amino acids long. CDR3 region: CASSQDPTSGTQYF. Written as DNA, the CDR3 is TGTGCCAGCAGCCAAGATCCCACTTCCGGTACGCAGTATTTT.

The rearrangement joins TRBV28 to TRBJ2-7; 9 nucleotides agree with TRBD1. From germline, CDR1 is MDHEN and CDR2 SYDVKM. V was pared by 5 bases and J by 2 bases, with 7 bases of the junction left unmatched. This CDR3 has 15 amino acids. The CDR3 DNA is TGTGCCAGCAGTGGACCGGGACAGGGACCCTACGAGCAGTACTTC. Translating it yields CASSGPGQGPYEQYF.

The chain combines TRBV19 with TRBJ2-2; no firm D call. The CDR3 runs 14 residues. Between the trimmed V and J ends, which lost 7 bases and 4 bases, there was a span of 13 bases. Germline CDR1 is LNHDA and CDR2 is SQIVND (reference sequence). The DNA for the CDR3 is TGTGCCAGTACTAGTTTACTGGGCACCGGGGAGCTGTTTTTT. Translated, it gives CASTSLLGTGELFF.

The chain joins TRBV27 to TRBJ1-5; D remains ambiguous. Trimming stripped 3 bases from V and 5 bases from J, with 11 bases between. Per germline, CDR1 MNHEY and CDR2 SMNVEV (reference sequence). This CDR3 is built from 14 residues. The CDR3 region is CASSFNGIDQPQHF. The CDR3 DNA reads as TGTGCCAGCAGTTTTAATGGGATCGATCAGCCCCAGCATTTT.

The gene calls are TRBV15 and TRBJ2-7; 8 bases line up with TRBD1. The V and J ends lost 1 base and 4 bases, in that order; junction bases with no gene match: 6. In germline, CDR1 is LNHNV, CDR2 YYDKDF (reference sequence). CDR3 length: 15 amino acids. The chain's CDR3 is CATSRGAGGGYEQYF. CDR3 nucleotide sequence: TGTGCCACCAGCAGAGGGGCAGGGGGCGGGTACGAGCAGTACTTC.

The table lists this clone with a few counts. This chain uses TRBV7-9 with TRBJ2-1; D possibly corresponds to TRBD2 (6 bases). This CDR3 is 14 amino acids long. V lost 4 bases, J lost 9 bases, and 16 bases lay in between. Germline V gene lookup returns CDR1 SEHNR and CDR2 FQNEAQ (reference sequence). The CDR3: CASSYVGEVSEQFF. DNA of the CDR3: TGTGCCAGCAGCTACGTTGGGGAGGTCAGTGAGCAGTTCTTC.

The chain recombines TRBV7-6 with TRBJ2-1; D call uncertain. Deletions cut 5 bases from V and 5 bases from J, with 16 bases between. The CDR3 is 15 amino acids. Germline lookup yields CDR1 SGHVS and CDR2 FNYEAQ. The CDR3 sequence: CASSPDTEDHNEQFF. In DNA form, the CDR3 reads TGTGCCAGCAGCCCTGACACAGAGGACCACAATGAGCAGTTCTTC.

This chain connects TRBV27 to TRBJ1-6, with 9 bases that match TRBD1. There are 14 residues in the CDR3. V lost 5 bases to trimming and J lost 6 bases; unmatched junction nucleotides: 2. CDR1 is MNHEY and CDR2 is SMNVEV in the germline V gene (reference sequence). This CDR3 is CASSGTGSNSPLHF. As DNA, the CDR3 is TGTGCCAGCAGTGGGACAGGGTCTAATTCACCCCTCCACTTT.

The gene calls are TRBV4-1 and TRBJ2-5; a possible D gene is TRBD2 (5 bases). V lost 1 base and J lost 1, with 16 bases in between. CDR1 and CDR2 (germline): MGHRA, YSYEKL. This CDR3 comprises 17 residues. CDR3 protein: CASSQGDLGRLQETQYF. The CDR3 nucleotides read TGCGCCAGCAGCCAAGGAGACTTAGGGAGACTCCAAGAGACCCAGTACTTC.

CDR3 in amino acids: CASSVKGLNSYNEQFF. In nucleotides, the CDR3 is TGTGCCAGCAGCGTGAAAGGTCTCAACTCCTACAATGAGCAGTTCTTC. The chain carries TRBV9 and TRBJ2-1; D unclear. The CDR3 has 16 residues. Germline loops: CDR1 SGDLS, CDR2 YYNGEE. Deletions cut 2 bases from V and 0 bases from J, with 12 bases between.

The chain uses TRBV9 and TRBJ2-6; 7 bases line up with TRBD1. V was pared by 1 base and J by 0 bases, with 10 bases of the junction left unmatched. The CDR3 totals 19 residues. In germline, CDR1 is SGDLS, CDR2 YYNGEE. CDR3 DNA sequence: TGTGCCAGCAGCGTACCCCGGACAGGCGCCCTCTCTGGGGCCAACGTCCTGACTTTC. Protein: CASSVPRTGALSGANVLTF.

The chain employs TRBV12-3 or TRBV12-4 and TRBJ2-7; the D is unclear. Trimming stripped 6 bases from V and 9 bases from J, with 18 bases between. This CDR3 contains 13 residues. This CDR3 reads CASSPPPGTWQYF. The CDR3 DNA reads TGTGCCAGCAGCCCGCCTCCGGGCACGTGGCAGTACTTC.

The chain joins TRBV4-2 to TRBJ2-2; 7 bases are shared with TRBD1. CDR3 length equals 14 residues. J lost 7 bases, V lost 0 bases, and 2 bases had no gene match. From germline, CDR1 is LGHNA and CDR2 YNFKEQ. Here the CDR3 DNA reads TGTGCCAGCAGCCAAGAGCCAGGGGGCGGGGAGCTGTTTTTT. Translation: CASSQEPGGGELFF.

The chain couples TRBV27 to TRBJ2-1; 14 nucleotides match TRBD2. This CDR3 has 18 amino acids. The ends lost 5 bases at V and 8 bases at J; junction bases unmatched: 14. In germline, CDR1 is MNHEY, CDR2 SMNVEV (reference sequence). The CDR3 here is CASSPTGLAGGSLHEQFF. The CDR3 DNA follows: TGTGCCAGCAGTCCAACCGGACTAGCGGGAGGATCCCTCCATGAGCAGTTCTTC.

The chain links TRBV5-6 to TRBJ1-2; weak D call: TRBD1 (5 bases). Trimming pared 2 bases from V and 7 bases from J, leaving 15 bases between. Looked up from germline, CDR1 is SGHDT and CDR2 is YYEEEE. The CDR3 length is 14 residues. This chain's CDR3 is CASSFSQGRGGYTF. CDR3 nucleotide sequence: TGTGCCAGCAGCTTTTCCCAGGGTCGCGGTGGCTACACCTTC.

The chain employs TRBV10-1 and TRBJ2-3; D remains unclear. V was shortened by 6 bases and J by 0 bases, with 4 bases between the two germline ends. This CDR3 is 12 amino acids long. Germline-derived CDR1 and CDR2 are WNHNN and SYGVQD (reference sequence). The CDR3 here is CASSRSTDTQYF. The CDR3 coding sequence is TGCGCCAGCAGCCGAAGCACAGATACGCAGTATTTT.